The rows below give T cell receptor beta chains drawn from one sample of a study of identical twins. TCRdb passed the 5' RACE reads through MiXCR, listing each CDR3 protein once. The sample carries some 760,000 distinct CDR3 sequences, roughly 20% recorded once. These sequences were also reported in another study, on T cells expressing NK-cell markers.

Sequenced input: PBMCs. All receptors come from a woman younger than 30 in good health. Each CDR3 is given without its conserved first and last residue. D genes are given only for firm matches.

d_gene: TRBD1; v_gene: TRBV29-1; j_gene: TRBJ2-3; CDR3aa: SVPGQGSDTQY
d_gene: TRBD1; v_gene: TRBV18; j_gene: TRBJ2-1; CDR3aa: ASSPGRDRDRNEQF
d_gene: -; v_gene: TRBV6-5; j_gene: TRBJ2-3; CDR3aa: ASSYSTGDKLYITDTQY
d_gene: TRBD2; v_gene: TRBV5-1; j_gene: TRBJ2-7; CDR3aa: ASSLGSGTYEQY
d_gene: -; v_gene: TRBV12-3/TRBV12-4; j_gene: TRBJ1-1; CDR3aa: ASSNLRVGGAF
d_gene: -; v_gene: TRBV6-5; j_gene: TRBJ2-1; CDR3aa: ASSYRSSGDEQF
d_gene: -; v_gene: TRBV5-6; j_gene: TRBJ2-3; CDR3aa: ASSFPGINTDTQY
d_gene: -; v_gene: TRBV10-2; j_gene: TRBJ2-1; CDR3aa: ASRHEPSGEQF
d_gene: TRBD2; v_gene: TRBV20-1; j_gene: TRBJ2-7; CDR3aa: SVHPGLSVNEQY
d_gene: -; v_gene: TRBV10-3; j_gene: TRBJ1-5; CDR3aa: ASSGQQSNQPQH
d_gene: -; v_gene: TRBV9; j_gene: TRBJ2-7; CDR3aa: ASSQTGTYEQY
d_gene: -; v_gene: TRBV11-2; j_gene: TRBJ2-3; CDR3aa: ASSSPSVTRASTDTQY
d_gene: -; v_gene: TRBV5-1; j_gene: TRBJ2-1; CDR3aa: ASSLVGGTYNEQF
d_gene: -; v_gene: TRBV12-3/TRBV12-4; j_gene: TRBJ2-3; CDR3aa: ASSLIDSTDTQY
d_gene: -; v_gene: TRBV5-1; j_gene: TRBJ2-7; CDR3aa: ASSPRGANSYEQY
d_gene: TRBD2; v_gene: TRBV6-2/TRBV6-3; j_gene: TRBJ2-1; CDR3aa: ASTEREVYNEQF
d_gene: TRBD2; v_gene: TRBV4-2; j_gene: TRBJ2-5; CDR3aa: ASSQGVAGGETQY
d_gene: -; v_gene: TRBV10-3; j_gene: TRBJ2-7; CDR3aa: AISESVVRQDPAYEQY
d_gene: -; v_gene: TRBV12-3/TRBV12-4; j_gene: TRBJ1-6; CDR3aa: ASSLGAAYNSPLH
d_gene: -; v_gene: TRBV20-1; j_gene: TRBJ1-1; CDR3aa: SARRYDTEAF
d_gene: -; v_gene: TRBV6-2/TRBV6-3; j_gene: TRBJ2-7; CDR3aa: ATRLPSSYEQY
d_gene: -; v_gene: TRBV7-2; j_gene: TRBJ1-1; CDR3aa: ASSLWVRTEAF
d_gene: TRBD1; v_gene: TRBV20-1; j_gene: TRBJ2-7; CDR3aa: SARAMTGGHEQY
d_gene: TRBD2; v_gene: TRBV4-1; j_gene: TRBJ2-3; CDR3aa: ASSQAQRDTDTQY
d_gene: TRBD1; v_gene: TRBV20-1; j_gene: TRBJ2-2; CDR3aa: SASAGQGASGGELF
d_gene: TRBD1; v_gene: TRBV6-2/TRBV6-3; j_gene: TRBJ2-1; CDR3aa: ASSQGALGQF
d_gene: TRBD1; v_gene: TRBV7-2; j_gene: TRBJ2-7; CDR3aa: ASSSDRDHEQY
d_gene: TRBD2; v_gene: TRBV29-1; j_gene: TRBJ2-2; CDR3aa: SGRESATGELF